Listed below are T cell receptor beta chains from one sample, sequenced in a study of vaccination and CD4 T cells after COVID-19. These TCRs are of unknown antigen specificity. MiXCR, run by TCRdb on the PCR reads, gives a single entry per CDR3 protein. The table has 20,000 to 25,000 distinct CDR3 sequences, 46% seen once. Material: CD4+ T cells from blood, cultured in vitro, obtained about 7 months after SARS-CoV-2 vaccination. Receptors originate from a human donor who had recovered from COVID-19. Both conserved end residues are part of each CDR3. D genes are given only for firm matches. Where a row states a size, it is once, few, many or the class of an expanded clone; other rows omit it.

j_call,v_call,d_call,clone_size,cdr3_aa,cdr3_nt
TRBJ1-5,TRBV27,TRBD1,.,CASKIRDRGSNQPQHF,TGTGCCAGCAAAATCAGGGACAGGGGGAGCAATCAGCCCCAGCATTTT
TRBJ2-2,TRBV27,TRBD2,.,CASSTRVAGDTGELFF,TGTGCCAGCAGTACCAGGGTAGCGGGAGACACCGGGGAGCTGTTTTTT
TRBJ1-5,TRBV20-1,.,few,CSATLGAVGQPQHF,TGCAGTGCTACCTTGGGGGCGGTCGGTCAGCCCCAGCATTTT
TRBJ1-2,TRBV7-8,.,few,CASSSGTRWGYTF,TGTGCCAGCAGCTCCGGGACTAGGTGGGGCTACACCTTC
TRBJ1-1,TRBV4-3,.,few,CASSQEVTRAEAFF,TGCGCCAGCAGCCAAGAAGTGACACGTGCTGAAGCTTTCTTT
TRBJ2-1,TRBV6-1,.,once,CASSLLGANNEQFF,TGTGCCAGCAGTCTACTAGGGGCCAACAATGAGCAGTTCTTC
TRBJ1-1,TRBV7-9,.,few,CASSPRTEAFF,TGTGCCAGCAGCCCGAGGACTGAAGCTTTCTTT
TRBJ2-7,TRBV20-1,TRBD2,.,CSARATTSGSPYEQYF,TGCAGTGCTAGAGCTACGACTAGCGGGAGCCCCTACGAGCAGTACTTC
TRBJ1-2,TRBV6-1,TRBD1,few,CASTGQMDGYTF,TGTGCCAGCACGGGACAGATGGATGGCTACACCTTC
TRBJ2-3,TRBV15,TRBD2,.,CATSRPSYGGSADTQYF,TGTGCCACCAGCAGACCATCCTATGGCGGGAGCGCAGATACGCAGTATTTT
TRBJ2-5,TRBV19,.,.,CASSTPGRGETQYF,TGTGCCAGTAGTACCCCGGGCAGGGGAGAGACCCAGTACTTC
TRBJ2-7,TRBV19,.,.,CASSISSGSSYEQYF,TGTGCCAGTAGTATCTCGTCAGGGAGCTCCTACGAGCAGTACTTC
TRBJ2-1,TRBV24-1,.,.,CATSDPRARSYNEQFF,TGTGCCACCAGTGATCCCAGAGCCCGGTCCTACAATGAGCAGTTCTTC
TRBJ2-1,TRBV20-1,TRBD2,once,CSATTGGPYNEQFF,TGCAGTGCCACCACGGGGGGGCCTTACAATGAGCAGTTCTTC
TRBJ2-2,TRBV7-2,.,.,CASSLGRGPNTGELFF,TGTGCCAGCAGCTTAGGGAGGGGCCCGAACACCGGGGAGCTGTTTTTT
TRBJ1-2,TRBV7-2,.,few,CASSLDGNYGYTF,TGTGCCAGCAGCTTAGATGGGAACTATGGCTACACCTTC
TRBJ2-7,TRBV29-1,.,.,CSVADTGISYEQYF,TGCAGCGTGGCCGACACCGGGATCTCCTACGAGCAGTACTTC
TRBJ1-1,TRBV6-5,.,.,CASSYTARGSNTEAFF,TGTGCCAGCAGTTACACAGCAAGGGGGTCGAACACTGAAGCTTTCTTT
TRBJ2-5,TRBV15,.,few,CATSSEAGETQYF,TGTGCCACCAGCAGTGAAGCGGGAGAGACCCAGTACTTC
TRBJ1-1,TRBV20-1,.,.,CSAHSSGFETEAFF,TGCAGTGCCCATTCGTCGGGGTTCGAGACTGAAGCTTTCTTT
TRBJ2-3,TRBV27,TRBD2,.,CASSTDRTSGEDTQYF,TGTGCCAGCAGTACTGATCGGACTAGCGGGGAAGATACGCAGTATTTT
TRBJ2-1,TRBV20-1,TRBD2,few,CSASGRHYNEQFF,TGCAGTGCTAGCGGGAGGCACTACAATGAGCAGTTCTTC
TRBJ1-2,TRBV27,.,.,CASSLFARNLFGYTF,TGTGCCAGCAGTTTATTTGCACGGAACCTGTTCGGCTACACCTTC
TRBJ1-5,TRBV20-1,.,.,CSVTWGRNQPQHF,TGCAGCGTAACGTGGGGGAGGAATCAGCCCCAGCATTTT
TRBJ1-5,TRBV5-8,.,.,CASSLALGAEQHQPQHF,TGTGCCAGCAGCTTGGCACTCGGGGCTGAACAGCATCAGCCCCAGCATTTT
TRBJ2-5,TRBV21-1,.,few,CASSKPLHPYQETQYF,TGTGCCAGCAGCAAACCCCTCCACCCGTACCAAGAGACCCAGTACTTC
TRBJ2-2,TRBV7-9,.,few,CASSPWTGELFF,TGTGCCAGCAGCCCATGGACCGGGGAGCTGTTTTTT
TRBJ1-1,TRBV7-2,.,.,CASSFLPGAAEAFF,TGTGCCAGCAGCTTCCTACCCGGTGCCGCTGAAGCTTTCTTT
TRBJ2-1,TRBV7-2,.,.,CASSAPPGAYNEQFF,TGTGCCAGCAGCGCCCCCCCGGGGGCCTACAATGAGCAGTTCTTC
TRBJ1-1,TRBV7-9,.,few,CASSPPGGTEAFF,TGTGCCAGCAGCCCGCCTGGAGGCACTGAAGCTTTCTTT
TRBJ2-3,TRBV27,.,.,CASNGAGIGTQYF,TGTGCCAGCAACGGGGCGGGAATAGGAACGCAGTATTTT
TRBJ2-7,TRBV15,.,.,CATSRDGFSLQGNAQYF,TGTGCCACCAGCAGAGATGGGTTTTCGCTGCAGGGGAACGCGCAGTACTTC
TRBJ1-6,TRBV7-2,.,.,CASSFHPPQNNNSPLHF,TGTGCCAGCAGCTTCCACCCCCCACAGAATAATAATTCACCCCTCCACTTT
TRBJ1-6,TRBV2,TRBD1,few,CASLRGQLNSPLHF,TGTGCCAGCCTACGGGGACAGCTGAATTCACCCCTCCACTTT
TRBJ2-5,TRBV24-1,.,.,CATSDPSVQETQYF,TGTGCCACCAGTGATCCTAGCGTACAAGAGACCCAGTACTTC
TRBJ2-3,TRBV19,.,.,CASSIPFRGTDTQYF,TGTGCCAGTAGTATCCCCTTTAGGGGAACAGATACGCAGTATTTT